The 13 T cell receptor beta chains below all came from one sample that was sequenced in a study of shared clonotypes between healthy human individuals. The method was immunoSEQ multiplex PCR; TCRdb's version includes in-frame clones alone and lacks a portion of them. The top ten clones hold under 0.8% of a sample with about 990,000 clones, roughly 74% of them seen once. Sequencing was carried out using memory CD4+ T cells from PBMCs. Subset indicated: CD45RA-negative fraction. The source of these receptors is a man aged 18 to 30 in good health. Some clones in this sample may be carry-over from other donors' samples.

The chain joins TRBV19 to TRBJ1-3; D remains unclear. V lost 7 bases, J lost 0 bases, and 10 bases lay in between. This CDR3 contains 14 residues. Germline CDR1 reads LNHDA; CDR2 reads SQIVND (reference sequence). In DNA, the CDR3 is TGTGCCAGTAAGGACGGGAGCTCTGGAAACACCATATATTTT. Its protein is CASKDGSSGNTIYF.

The CDR3 spells CSASLQGINEKLFF. CDR3 sequence (DNA): TGCAGCGCAAGCCTACAGGGGATTAATGAAAAACTGTTTTTT. This chain joins TRBV29-1 and TRBJ1-4, with 7 nucleotides matching TRBD1. The CDR3 spans 14 residues. Trimming at V came to 7 bases and at J to 4 bases, leaving 9 bases not matched to a gene. CDR1 is SQVTM, CDR2 ANQGSEA, per germline. The complete variable domain, with remaining parts taken from reference TRBV29-1 and TRBJ1-4, reads SAVISQKPSRDICQRGTSLTIQCQVDSQVTMMFWYRQQPGQSLTLIATANQGSEATYESGFVIDKFPISRPNLTFSTLTVSNMSPEDSSIYLCSASLQGINEKLFFGSGTQLSVL.

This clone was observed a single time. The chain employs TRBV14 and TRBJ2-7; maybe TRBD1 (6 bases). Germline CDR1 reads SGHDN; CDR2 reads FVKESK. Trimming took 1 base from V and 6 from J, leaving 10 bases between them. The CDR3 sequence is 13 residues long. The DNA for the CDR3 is TGTGCCAGCAGCCAAGTAGGCAGGGGCGAGCAGTACTTC. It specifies CASSQVGRGEQYF.

CDR3 in amino acids: CASSDGTGAGEQYF. The CDR3 region has the DNA TGTGCCAGCAGTGATGGGACAGGGGCGGGGGAGCAGTACTTC. The J gene is TRBJ2-7, the V gene TRBV2, with TRBD1 matching over 10 bases. There are 14 residues in the CDR3. Germline V gives CDR1 SNHLY, CDR2 FYNNEI. The trim removed 3 bases at V and 7 bases at J, leaving 6 bases unmatched.

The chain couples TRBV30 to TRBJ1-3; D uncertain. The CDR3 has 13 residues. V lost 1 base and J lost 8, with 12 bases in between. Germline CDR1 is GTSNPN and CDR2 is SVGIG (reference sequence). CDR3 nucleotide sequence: TGTGCCTGGAGTGGGGGTGTAAGGTACACCATATATTTT. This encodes CAWSGGVRYTIYF.

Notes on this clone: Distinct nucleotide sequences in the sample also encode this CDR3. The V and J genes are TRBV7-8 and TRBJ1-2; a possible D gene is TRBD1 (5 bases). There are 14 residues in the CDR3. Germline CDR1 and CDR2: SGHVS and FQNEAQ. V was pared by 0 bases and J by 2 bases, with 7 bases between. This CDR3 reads CASSLAGENYGYTF. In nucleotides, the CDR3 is TGTGCCAGCAGCTTAGCAGGGGAGAACTATGGCTACACCTTC.

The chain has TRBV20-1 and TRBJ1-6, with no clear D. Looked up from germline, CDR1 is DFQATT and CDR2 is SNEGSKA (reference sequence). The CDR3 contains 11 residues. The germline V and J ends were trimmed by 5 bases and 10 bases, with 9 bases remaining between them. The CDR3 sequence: CSALPESPLHF. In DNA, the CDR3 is TGCAGTGCTCTTCCCGAATCACCCCTCCACTTT.

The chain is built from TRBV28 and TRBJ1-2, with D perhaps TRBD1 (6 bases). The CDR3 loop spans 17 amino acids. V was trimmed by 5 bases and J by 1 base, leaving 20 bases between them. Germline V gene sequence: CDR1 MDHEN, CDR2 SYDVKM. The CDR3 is CASSLHPGGADNYGYTF. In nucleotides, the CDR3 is TGTGCCAGCAGTCTCCACCCGGGGGGCGCCGATAACTATGGCTACACCTTC.

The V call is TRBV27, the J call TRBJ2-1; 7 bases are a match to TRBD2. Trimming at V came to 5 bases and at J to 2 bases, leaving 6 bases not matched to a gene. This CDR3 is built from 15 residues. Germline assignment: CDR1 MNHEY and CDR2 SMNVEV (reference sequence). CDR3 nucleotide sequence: TGTGCCAGCAGTAGGTTTCTAGCGGCCTACAATGAGCAGTTCTTC. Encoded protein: CASSRFLAAYNEQFF.

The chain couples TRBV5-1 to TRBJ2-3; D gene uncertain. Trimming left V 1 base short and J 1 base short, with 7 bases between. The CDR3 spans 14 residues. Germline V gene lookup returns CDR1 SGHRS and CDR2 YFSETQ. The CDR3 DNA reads TGCGCCAGCAGCTTGAAGGATGGCACAGATACGCAGTATTTT. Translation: CASSLKDGTDTQYF.

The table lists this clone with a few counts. In DNA, the CDR3 is TGTGCCAGCAGCCCACGACAGGTCCTATCTGGAAACACCATATATTTT. Residues: CASSPRQVLSGNTIYF. The chain couples TRBV7-2 to TRBJ1-3; D might be TRBD1 (6 bases). The V gene lost 5 bases and the J gene lost 1 base, with 15 bases spanning the gap. CDR3 length: 16 residues. Germline CDR1 is SGHTA and CDR2 is FQGNSA.

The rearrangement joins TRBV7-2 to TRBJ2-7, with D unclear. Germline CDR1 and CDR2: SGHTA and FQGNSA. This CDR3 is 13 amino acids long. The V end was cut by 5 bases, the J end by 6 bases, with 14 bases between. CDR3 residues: CASSLLHDGEQYF. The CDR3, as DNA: TGTGCCAGCAGCCTACTACACGACGGCGAGCAGTACTTC. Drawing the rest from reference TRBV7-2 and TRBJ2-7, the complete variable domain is GAGVSQSPSNKVTEKGKDVELRCDPISGHTALYWYRQSLGQGLEFLIYFQGNSAPDKSGLPSDRFSAERTGGSVSTLTIQRTQQEDSAVYLCASSLLHDGEQYFGPGTRLTVT.

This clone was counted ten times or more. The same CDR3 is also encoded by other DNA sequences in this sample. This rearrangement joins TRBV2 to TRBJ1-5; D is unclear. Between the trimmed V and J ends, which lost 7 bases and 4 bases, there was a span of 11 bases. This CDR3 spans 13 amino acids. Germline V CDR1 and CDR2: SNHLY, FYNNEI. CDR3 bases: TGTGCCAGCAAGGGTCAGGCTAATCAGCCCCAGCATTTT. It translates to CASKGQANQPQHF.